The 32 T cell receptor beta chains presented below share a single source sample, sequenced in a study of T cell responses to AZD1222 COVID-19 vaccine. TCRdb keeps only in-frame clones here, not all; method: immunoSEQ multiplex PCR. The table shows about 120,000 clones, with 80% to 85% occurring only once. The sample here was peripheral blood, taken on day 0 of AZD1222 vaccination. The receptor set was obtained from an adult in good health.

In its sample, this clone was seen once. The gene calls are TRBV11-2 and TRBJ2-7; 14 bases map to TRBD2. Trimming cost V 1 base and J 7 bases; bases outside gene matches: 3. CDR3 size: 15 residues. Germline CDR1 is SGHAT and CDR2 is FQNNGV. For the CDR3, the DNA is TGTGCCAGCAGCTTAGTGACTAGCGGGAGGGAAGAGCAGTACTTC. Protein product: CASSLVTSGREEQYF.

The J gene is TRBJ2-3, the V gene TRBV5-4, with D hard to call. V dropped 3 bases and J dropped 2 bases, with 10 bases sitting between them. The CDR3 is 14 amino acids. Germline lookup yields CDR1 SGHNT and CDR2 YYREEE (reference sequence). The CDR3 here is CASSSGDYTDTQYF. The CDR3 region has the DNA TGTGCCAGCAGCTCCGGCGATTACACAGATACGCAGTATTTT.

CDR3 region: CASSYSGTDHQPQHF. DNA for the CDR3: TGTGCCAGCAGTTACTCGGGGACGGATCATCAGCCCCAGCATTTT. The V and J genes are TRBV6-2 or TRBV6-3 and TRBJ1-5; a possible D gene is TRBD1 (5 bases). Germline values: CDR1 MNHEY, CDR2 SVGEGT. The CDR3 loop spans 15 amino acids. The germline V and J ends were trimmed by 0 bases and 5 bases, with 11 bases remaining between them.

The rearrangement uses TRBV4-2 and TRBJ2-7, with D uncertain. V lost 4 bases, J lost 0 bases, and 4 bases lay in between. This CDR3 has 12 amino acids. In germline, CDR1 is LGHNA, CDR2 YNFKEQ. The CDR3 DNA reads TGTGCCAGCAGCCGTTTCTCCTACGAGCAGTACTTC. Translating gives CASSRFSYEQYF.

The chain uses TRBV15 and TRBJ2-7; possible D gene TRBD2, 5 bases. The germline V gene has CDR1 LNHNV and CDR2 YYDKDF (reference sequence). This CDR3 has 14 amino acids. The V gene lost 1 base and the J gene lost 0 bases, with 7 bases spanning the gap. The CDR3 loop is CATSRGSVSYEQYF. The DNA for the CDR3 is TGTGCCACCAGCAGAGGTAGCGTCTCCTACGAGCAGTACTTC.

As DNA, the CDR3 is TGTGCCTGGAGCTTCCAGGATGAAGCTTTCTTT. It is translated as CAWSFQDEAFF. The V gene is TRBV30, the J gene TRBJ1-1; no clear D gene. The CDR3 sequence is 11 residues long. Trimming left V 3 bases short and J 7 bases short, with 9 bases between. Germline lookup yields CDR1 GTSNPN and CDR2 SVGIG (reference sequence).

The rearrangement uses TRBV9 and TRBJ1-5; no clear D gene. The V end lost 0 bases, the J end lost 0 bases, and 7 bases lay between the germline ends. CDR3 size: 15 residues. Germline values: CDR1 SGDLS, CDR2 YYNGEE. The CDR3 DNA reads TGTGCCAGCAGCGTAGGAGTGAATAGCAATCAGCCCCAGCATTTT. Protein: CASSVGVNSNQPQHF.

The DNA of the CDR3 is TGTGCCAGCAGCCCCGGCGGTAGCGGGAGCTACAATGAGCAGTTCTTC. Translated, it gives CASSPGGSGSYNEQFF. V gene TRBV3-1 (or the pseudogene TRBV3-2) combines with J gene TRBJ2-1, with 9 bases lining up with TRBD2. Germline-derived CDR1 and CDR2 are LGHDT and YNNKEL (reference sequence). V trimming: 4 bases; J trimming: 3 bases; junction bases outside the gene matches: 7. The CDR3 consists of 16 residues.

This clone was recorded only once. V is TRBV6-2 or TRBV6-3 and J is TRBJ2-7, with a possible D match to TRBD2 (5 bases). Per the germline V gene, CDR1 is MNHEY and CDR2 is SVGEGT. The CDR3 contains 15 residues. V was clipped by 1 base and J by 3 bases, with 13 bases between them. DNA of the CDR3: TGTGCCAGCAGTTACTTCGGTGACTACGACTACGAGCAGTACTTC. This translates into CASSYFGDYDYEQYF.

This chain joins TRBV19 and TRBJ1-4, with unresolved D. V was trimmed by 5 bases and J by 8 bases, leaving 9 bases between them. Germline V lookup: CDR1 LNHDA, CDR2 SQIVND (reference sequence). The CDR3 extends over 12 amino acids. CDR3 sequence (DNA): TGTGCCAGTAGTCCCCCGGTCGAAAAACTGTTTTTT. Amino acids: CASSPPVEKLFF.

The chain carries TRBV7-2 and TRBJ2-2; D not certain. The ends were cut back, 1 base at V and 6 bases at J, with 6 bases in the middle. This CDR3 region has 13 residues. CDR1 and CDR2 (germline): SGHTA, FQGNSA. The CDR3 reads CASSLEWAGELFF. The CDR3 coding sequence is TGTGCCAGCAGCTTAGAGTGGGCCGGGGAGCTGTTTTTT.

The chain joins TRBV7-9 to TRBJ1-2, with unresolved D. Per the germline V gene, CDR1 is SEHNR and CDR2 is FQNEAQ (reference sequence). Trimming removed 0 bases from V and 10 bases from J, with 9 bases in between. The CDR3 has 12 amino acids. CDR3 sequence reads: CASSLAGSLYTF. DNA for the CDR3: TGTGCCAGCAGCTTAGCAGGCAGTCTCTACACCTTC.

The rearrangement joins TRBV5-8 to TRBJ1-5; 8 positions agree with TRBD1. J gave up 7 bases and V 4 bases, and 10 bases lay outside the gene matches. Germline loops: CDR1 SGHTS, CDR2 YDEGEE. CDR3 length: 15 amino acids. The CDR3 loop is CASSPPGQGLQPQHF. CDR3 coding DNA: TGTGCCAGCAGCCCACCTGGACAGGGCTTACAGCCCCAGCATTTT.

CDR3 in amino acids: CSVGGGVNSNQPQHF. DNA for the CDR3: TGCAGCGTTGGGGGGGGAGTCAATAGCAATCAGCCCCAGCATTTT. The rearrangement joins TRBV29-1 to TRBJ1-5, with a possible D match to TRBD1 (5 bases). Germline CDR1 SQVTM, CDR2 ANQGSEA. Trimming cost V 4 bases and J 0 bases, with 13 bases left between them. This CDR3 has 15 amino acids.

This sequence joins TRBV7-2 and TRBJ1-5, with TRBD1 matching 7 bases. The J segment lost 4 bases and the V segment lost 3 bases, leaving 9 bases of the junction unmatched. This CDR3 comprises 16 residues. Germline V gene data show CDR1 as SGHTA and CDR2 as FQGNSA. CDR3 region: CASSFSGGGSNQPQHF. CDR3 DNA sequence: TGTGCCAGCAGCTTCAGTGGAGGGGGCTCGAATCAGCCCCAGCATTTT.

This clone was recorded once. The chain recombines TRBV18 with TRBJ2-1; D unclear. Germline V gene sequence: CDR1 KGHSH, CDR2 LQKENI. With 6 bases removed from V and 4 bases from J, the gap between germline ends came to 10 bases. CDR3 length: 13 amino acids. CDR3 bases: TGTGCCAGCTCGTTAGCTGTATACAATGAGCAGTTCTTC. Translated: CASSLAVYNEQFF.

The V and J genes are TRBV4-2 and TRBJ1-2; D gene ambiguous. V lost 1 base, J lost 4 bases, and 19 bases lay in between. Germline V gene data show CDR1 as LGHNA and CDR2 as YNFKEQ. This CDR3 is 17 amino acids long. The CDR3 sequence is CASSQGEGTLTIYGYTF. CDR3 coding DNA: TGTGCCAGCAGCCAAGGGGAGGGTACTCTAACTATCTATGGCTACACCTTC.

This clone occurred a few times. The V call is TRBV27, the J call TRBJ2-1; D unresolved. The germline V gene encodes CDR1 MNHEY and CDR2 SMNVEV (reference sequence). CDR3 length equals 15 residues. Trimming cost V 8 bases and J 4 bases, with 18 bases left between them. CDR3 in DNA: TGTGCCAGCCACTCTCTCCCTATGGAATACAATGAGCAGTTCTTC. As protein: CASHSLPMEYNEQFF.

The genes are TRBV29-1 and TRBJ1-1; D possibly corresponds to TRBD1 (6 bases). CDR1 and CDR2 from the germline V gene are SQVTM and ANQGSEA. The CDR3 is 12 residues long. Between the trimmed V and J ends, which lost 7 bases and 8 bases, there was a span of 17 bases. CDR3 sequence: CSGSGTPPEAFF. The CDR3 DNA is TGCAGCGGCTCCGGGACACCCCCCGAAGCTTTCTTT.

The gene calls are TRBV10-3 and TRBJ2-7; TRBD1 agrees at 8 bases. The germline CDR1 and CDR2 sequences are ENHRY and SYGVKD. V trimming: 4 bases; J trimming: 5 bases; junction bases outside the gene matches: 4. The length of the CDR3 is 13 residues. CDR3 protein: CAISGTGIHEQYF. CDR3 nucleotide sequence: TGTGCCATCAGTGGGACAGGGATCCACGAGCAGTACTTC.

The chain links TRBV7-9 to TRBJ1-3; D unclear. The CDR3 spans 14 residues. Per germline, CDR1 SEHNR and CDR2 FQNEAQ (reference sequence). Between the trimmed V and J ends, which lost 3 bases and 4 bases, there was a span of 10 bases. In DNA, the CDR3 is TGTGCCAGCAGCTTTTGGGGTCTGGGAAACACCATATATTTT. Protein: CASSFWGLGNTIYF.

The CDR3 DNA is TGTGCCAGTAGTGGATCGGACGGCCGAAGACCTTCGAACACTGAAGCTTTCTTT. This gives the protein CASSGSDGRRPSNTEAFF. The chain uses TRBV19 and TRBJ1-1, with no clear D. The germline gives CDR1 LNHDA, CDR2 SQIVND (reference sequence). With 5 bases removed from V and 1 base from J, the gap between germline ends came to 23 bases. CDR3 size: 18 residues.

The CDR3 reads CASGCSNRHPGPGNTIYF. CDR3 nucleotide sequence: TGTGCTAGTGGTTGCTCGAACCGACACCCAGGGCCTGGAAACACCATATATTTT. The rearrangement uses TRBV12-5 and TRBJ1-3, with a possible D match to TRBD1 (5 bases). This CDR3 spans 18 amino acids. CDR1 is LGHNT and CDR2 is FRNRAP in the germline V gene. The V gene lost 4 bases and the J gene lost 2 bases, with 21 bases spanning the gap.

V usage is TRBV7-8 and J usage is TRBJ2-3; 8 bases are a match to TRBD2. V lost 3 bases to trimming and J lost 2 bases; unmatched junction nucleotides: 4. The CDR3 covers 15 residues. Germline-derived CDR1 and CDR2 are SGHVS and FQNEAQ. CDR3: CASSLLAGHTDTQYF. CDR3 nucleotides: TGTGCCAGCAGCTTGCTAGCGGGTCACACAGATACGCAGTATTTT.

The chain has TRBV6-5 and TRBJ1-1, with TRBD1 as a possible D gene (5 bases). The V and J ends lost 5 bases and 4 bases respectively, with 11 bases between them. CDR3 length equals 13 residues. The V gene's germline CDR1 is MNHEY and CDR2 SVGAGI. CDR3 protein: CASSPGQGTEAFF. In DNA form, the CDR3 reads TGTGCCAGCAGTCCCGGGCAGGGCACTGAAGCTTTCTTT.

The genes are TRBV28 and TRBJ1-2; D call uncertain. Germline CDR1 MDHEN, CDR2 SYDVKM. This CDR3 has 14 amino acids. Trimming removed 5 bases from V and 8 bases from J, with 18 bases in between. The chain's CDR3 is CASSRPSGLGGYTF. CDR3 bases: TGTGCCAGCAGTCGACCTTCCGGTTTGGGAGGCTACACCTTC.

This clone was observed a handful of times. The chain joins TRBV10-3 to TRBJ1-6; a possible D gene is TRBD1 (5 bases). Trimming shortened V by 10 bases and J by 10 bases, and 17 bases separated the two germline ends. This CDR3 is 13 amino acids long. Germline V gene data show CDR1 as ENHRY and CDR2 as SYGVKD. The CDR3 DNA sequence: TGTGCCACCGGAGACGGGGCCGGATCACCCCTCCACTTT. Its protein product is CATGDGAGSPLHF.

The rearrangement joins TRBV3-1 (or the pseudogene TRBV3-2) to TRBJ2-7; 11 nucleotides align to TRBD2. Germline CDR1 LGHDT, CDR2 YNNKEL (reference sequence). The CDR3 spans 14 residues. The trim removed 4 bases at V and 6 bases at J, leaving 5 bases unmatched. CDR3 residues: CASSLGLAGREQYF. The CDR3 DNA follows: TGTGCCAGCAGCCTAGGACTAGCGGGTCGCGAGCAGTACTTC.

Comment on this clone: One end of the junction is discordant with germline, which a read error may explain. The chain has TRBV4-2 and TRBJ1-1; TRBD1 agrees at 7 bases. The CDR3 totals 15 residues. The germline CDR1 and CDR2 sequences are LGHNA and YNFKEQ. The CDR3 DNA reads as TGTGCCAGCAGCCAAGAATTCAGGGGGGACACTGAAGCCTTCTTT. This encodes CASSQEFRGDTEAFF.

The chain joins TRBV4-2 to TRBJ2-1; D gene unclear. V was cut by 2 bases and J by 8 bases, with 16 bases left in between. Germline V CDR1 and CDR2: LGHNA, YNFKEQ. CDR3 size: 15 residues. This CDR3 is CASSQSLGRQYEQFF. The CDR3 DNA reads TGTGCCAGCAGCCAAAGTTTGGGTAGGCAATATGAGCAGTTCTTC.

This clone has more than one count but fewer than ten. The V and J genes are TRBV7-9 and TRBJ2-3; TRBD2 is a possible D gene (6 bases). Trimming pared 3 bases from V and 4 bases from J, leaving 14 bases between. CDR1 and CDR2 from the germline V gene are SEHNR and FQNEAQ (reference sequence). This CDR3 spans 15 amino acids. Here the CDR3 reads CASSLSGDGPDTQYF. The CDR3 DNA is TGTGCCAGCAGCTTGTCGGGGGACGGTCCAGATACGCAGTATTTT.

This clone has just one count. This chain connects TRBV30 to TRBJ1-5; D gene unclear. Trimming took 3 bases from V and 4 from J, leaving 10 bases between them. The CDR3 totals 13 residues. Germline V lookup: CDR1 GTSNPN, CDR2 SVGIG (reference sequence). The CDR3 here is CAWRSGENQPQHF. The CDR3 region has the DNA TGTGCCTGGAGGTCCGGGGAGAATCAGCCCCAGCATTTT.